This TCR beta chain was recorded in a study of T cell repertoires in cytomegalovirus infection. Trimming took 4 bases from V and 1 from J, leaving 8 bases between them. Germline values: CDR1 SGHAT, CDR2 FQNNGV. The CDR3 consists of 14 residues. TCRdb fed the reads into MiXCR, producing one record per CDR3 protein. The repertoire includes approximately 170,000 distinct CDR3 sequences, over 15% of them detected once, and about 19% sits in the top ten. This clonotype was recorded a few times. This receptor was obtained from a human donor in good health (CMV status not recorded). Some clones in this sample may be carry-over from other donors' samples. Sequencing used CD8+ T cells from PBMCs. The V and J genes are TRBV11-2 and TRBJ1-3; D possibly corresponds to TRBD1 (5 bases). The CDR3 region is CASSSTGSGNTIYF. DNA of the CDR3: TGTGCCAGCAGCTCCACAGGTTCTGGAAACACCATATATTTT.